Listed below are T cell receptor beta chains from one sample, sequenced in a study of blood T cell repertoires in COVID-19. Clones were read by immunoSEQ multiplex PCR, and TCRdb kept only the in-frame ones, dropping some. The sample includes about 190,000 clones, 70% to 90% seen only once; the top ten take around 23%. The sample taken for sequencing was PBMCs or T cells enriched from blood (not recorded which). Every receptor here comes from a woman aged 40 to 49 in a cohort exposed to, infected with or recovered from COVID-19 (not recorded which). Each CDR3 is given with its conserved first and last residue.

CASSYGRTEAFF | TRBJ1-1 | 12 | TRBV11-3
CASSLDISSNQPQHF | TRBJ1-5 | 15 | TRBV11-2
CSVAGGRYGYTF | TRBJ1-2 | 12 | TRBV29-1
CSVRTGRDYEQYF | TRBJ2-7 | 13 | TRBV29-1
CASSMPGLLDTQYF | TRBJ2-3 | 14 | TRBV2
CASSPRESPNTGELFF | TRBJ2-2 | 16 | TRBV5-5
CASSEPGQGNSPLHF | TRBJ1-6 | 15 | TRBV6-1
CASSGQGPSTDTQYF | TRBJ2-3 | 15 | TRBV6-6
CASSSTGLGNTIYF | TRBJ1-3 | 14 | TRBV27
CASSLVPGQTGGEQFF | TRBJ2-1 | 16 | TRBV7-6
CASSSDMINYGYTF | TRBJ1-2 | 14 | TRBV28
CASSPRALDSGANVLTF | TRBJ2-6 | 17 | TRBV6-6
CASSHSGRAYEQYF | TRBJ2-7 | 14 | TRBV19
CASSEGRELSYEQYF | TRBJ2-7 | 15 | TRBV10-2
CASSIGASYEQYF | TRBJ2-7 | 13 | TRBV19
CASSYGGGHGYTF | TRBJ1-2 | 13 | TRBV6-5
CAISELPDRAPLHF | TRBJ1-6 | 14 | TRBV10-3
CATSRDNPDRGGNTIYF | TRBJ1-3 | 17 | TRBV15
CASSLTGADNEQFF | TRBJ2-1 | 14 | TRBV7-9